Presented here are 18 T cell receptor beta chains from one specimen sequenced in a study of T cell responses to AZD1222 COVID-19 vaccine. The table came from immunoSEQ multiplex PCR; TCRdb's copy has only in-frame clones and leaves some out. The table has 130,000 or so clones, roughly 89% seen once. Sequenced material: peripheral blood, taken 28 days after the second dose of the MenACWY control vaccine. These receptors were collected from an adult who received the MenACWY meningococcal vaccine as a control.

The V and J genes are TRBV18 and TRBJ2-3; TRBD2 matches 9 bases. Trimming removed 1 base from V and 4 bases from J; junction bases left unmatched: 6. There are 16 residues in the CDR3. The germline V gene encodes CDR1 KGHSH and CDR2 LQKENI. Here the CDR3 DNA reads TGTGCCAGCTCACCACTCCTGCGGGAGGGCGCAGATACGCAGTATTTT. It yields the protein CASSPLLREGADTQYF.

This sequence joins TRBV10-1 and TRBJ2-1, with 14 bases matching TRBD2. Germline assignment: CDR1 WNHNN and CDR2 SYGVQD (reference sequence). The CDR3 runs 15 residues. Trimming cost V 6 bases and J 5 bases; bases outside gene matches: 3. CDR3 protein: CASSRGLAGDNEQFF. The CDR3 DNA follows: TGCGCCAGCAGCAGGGGACTAGCGGGGGACAATGAGCAGTTCTTC.

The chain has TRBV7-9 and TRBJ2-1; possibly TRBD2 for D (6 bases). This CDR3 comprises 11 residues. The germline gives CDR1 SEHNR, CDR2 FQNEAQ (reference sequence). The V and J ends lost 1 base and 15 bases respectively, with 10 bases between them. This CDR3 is CASSLGRRGFF. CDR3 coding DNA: TGTGCCAGCAGCTTAGGGCGGAGGGGGTTCTTC.

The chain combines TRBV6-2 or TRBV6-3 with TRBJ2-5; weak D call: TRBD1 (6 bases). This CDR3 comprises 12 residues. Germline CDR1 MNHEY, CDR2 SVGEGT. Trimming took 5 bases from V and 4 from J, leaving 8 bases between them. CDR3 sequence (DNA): TGTGCCAGCAGTCCAGGGGTAGAGACCCAGTACTTC. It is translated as CASSPGVETQYF.

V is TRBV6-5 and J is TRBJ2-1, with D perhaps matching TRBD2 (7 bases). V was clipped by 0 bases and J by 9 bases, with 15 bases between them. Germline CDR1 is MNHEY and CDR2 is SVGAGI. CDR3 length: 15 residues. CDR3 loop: CASSYSGGGDGEQFF. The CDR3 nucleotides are TGTGCCAGCAGTTACTCGGGCGGGGGCGACGGTGAGCAGTTCTTC.

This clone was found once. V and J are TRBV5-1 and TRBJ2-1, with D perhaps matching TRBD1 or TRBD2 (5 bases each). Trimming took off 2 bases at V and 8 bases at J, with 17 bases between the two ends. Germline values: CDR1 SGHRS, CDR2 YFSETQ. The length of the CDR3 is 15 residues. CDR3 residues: CASSFGTQSSDEQFF. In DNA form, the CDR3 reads TGCGCCAGCAGCTTCGGGACGCAGTCCTCAGATGAGCAGTTCTTC.

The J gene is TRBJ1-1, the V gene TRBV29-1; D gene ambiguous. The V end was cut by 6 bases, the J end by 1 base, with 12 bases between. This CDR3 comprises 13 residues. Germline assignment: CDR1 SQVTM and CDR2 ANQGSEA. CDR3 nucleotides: TGCAGCGTCCGCAATACTCGGAACACTGAAGCTTTCTTT. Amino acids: CSVRNTRNTEAFF.

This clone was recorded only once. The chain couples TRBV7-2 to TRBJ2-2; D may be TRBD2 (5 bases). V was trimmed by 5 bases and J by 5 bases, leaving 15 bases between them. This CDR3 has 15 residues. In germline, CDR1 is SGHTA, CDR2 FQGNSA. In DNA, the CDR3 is TGTGCCAGCAGCCCATGGACTTCAGTTACCGGGGAGCTGTTTTTT. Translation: CASSPWTSVTGELFF. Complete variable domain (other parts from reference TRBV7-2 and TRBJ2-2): GAGVSQSPSNKVTEKGKDVELRCDPISGHTALYWYRQSLGQGLEFLIYFQGNSAPDKSGLPSDRFSAERTGGSVSTLTIQRTQQEDSAVYLCASSPWTSVTGELFFGEGSRLTVL.

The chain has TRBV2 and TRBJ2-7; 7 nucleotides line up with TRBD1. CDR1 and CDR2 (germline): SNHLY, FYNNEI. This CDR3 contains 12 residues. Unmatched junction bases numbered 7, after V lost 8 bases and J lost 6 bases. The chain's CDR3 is CASVGQVGEQYF. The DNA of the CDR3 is TGTGCCAGCGTCGGACAGGTGGGCGAGCAGTACTTC.

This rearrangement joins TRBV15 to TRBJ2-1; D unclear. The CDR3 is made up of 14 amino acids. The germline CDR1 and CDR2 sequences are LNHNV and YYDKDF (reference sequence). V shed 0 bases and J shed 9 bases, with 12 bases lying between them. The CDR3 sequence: CATSRDRLSGEQFF. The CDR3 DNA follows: TGTGCCACCAGCAGAGATCGTCTGTCGGGTGAGCAGTTCTTC.

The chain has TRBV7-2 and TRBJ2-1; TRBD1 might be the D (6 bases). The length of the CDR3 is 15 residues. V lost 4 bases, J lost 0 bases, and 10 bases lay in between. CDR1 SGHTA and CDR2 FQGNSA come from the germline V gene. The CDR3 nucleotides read TGTGCCAGCAGCTCACAGGGACCCTCCTACAATGAGCAGTTCTTC. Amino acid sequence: CASSSQGPSYNEQFF.

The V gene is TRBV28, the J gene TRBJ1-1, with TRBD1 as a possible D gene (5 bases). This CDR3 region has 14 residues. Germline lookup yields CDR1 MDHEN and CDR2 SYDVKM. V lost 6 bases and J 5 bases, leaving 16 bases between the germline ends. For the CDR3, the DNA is TGTGCCAGCAGACCCGGGACGGGGCGAACTGAAGCTTTCTTT. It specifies CASRPGTGRTEAFF.

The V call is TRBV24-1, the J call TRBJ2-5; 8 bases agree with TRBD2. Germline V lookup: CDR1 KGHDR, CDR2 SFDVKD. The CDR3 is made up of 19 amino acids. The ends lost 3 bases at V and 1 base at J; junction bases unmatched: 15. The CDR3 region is CATSDTDSSRGAFQETQYF. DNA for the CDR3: TGTGCCACCAGTGATACGGACTCTTCGCGGGGGGCCTTCCAAGAGACCCAGTACTTC.

CDR3 residues: CASSLGRTKTNEKLFF. The CDR3 DNA is TGTGCCAGCAGCTTAGGACGCACAAAGACTAATGAAAAACTGTTTTTT. This chain joins TRBV13 and TRBJ1-4; D remains ambiguous. Germline V CDR1 and CDR2: PRHDT, FYEKMQ (reference sequence). Trimming left V 0 bases short and J 2 bases short, with 10 bases between. The CDR3 spans 16 residues.

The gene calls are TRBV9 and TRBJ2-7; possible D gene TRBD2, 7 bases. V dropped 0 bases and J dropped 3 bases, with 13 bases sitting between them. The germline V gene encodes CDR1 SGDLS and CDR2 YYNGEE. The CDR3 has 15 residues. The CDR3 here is CASSVGEGVVYEQYF. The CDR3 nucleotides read TGTGCCAGCAGCGTAGGGGAGGGGGTCGTCTACGAGCAGTACTTC. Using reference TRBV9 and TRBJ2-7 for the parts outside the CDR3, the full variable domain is DSGVTQTPKHLITATGQRVTLRCSPRSGDLSVYWYQQSLDQGLQFLIQYYNGEERAKGNILERFSAQQFPDLHSELNLSSLELGDSALYFCASSVGEGVVYEQYFGPGTRLTVT.

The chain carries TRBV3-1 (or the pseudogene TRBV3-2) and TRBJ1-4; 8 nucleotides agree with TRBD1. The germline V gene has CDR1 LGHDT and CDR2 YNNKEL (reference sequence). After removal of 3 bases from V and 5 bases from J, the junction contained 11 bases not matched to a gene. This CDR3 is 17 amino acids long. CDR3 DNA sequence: TGTGCCAGCAGCCAGATAAAAGGACAGGGACGAAATGAAAAACTGTTTTTT. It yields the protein CASSQIKGQGRNEKLFF.

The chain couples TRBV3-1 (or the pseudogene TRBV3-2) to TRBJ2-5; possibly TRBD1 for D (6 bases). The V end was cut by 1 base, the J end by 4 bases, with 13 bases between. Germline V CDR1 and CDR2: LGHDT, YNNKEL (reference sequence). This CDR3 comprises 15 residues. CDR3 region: CASSQGPVGAETQYF. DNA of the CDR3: TGTGCCAGCAGCCAAGGTCCAGTGGGGGCAGAGACCCAGTACTTC.

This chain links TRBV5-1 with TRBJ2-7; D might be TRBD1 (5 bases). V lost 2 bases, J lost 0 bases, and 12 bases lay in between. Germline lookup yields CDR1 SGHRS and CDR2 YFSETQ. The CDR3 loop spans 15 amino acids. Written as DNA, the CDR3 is TGCGCCAGCAGCTTCGGTGGGGCCCCCTCCTACGAGCAGTACTTC. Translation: CASSFGGAPSYEQYF.